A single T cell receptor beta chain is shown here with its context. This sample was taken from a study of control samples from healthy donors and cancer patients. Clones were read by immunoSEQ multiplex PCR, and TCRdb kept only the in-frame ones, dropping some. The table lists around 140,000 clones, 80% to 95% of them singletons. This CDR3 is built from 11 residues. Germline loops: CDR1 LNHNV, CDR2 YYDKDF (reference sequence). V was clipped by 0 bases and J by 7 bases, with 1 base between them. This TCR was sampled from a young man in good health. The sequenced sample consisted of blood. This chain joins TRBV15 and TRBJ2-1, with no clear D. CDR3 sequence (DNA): TGTGCCACCAGCAGAGAGAATGAGCAGTTCTTC. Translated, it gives CATSRENEQFF.